Below are 31 T cell receptor beta chains sequenced from a single sample in a study of STAT5B mutations in CD4+ large granular lymphocyte leukemia (dated by TCRdb to the early 2020s). Receptor amplification or capture employed the immunoSEQ multiplex PCR assay. TCRdb re-hosts the immuneACCESS table, in-frame sequences only. Its copies lack some clones; in the studies checked, an unresolved V gene accounts for under half of them, and the cause for the rest is not known. The sample contains about 24,000 clones, roughly 78% of them found a single time. Approximately 0.65% of the sample belongs to the ten largest clones. The sequencing sample was made of CD4+ T cells from blood buffy coats. The receptor set was obtained from a human donor in good health.

About this clone itself: Sequence at one end of the junction differs from germline and may be a read error. The identical CDR3 is also encoded by other nucleotide sequences in the sample. The rearrangement uses TRBV7-9 and TRBJ1-4; perhaps TRBD1 as D (5 bases). Germline V lookup: CDR1 SEHNR, CDR2 FQNEAQ (reference sequence). The CDR3 is 14 amino acids. CDR3 sequence: CASSLGQVNEKLFF. The CDR3 bases are TGTGCCAGCAGCTTGGGGCAGGTTAATGAAAAACTGTTCTTT.

CDR3 residues: CAIGAAPSSTEAFF. DNA of the CDR3: TGTGCCATCGGTGCAGCCCCCTCGAGCACTGAAGCTTTCTTT. The chain uses TRBV10-3 and TRBJ1-1; D not resolved. Germline V lookup: CDR1 ENHRY, CDR2 SYGVKD. CDR3 length: 14 amino acids. The V gene lost 8 bases and the J gene lost 4 bases, with 17 bases spanning the gap.

In the case of this clone: The sample has other DNA sequences that encode this CDR3 too. The V gene is TRBV18, the J gene TRBJ1-4; D unclear. The germline V gene has CDR1 KGHSH and CDR2 LQKENI. The germline V and J ends were trimmed by 1 base and 4 bases, with 1 base remaining between them. CDR3 length: 12 amino acids. CDR3 residues: CASSPLNEKLFF. Written as DNA, the CDR3 is TGTGCCAGCTCACCACTTAATGAAAAACTGTTTTTT.

This chain connects TRBV15 to TRBJ2-3; 9 bases align to TRBD1. The CDR3 length is 14 residues. Germline lookup yields CDR1 LNHNV and CDR2 YYDKDF (reference sequence). V gave up 4 bases and J gave up 5 bases; unmatched junction bases: 4. The CDR3 DNA follows: TGTGCCACCAGCACGCGACAGGGGGGAGATACGCAGTATTTT. It encodes CATSTRQGGDTQYF.

This rearrangement joins TRBV28 to TRBJ1-6, with D unclear. CDR1 MDHEN and CDR2 SYDVKM come from the germline V gene. V lost 2 bases, J lost 9 bases, and 11 bases lay in between. The CDR3 sequence is 14 residues long. The CDR3: CASSLAGRISPLHF. CDR3 coding DNA: TGTGCCAGCAGTTTAGCAGGCCGAATTTCACCCCTCCACTTT.

The chain combines TRBV28 with TRBJ1-3, with TRBD1 as a possible D gene (5 bases). The CDR3 has 14 residues. V dropped 11 bases and J dropped 4 bases, with 18 bases sitting between them. The germline CDR1 and CDR2 sequences are MDHEN and SYDVKM. In DNA form, the CDR3 reads TGTGCCCATCCCAGGCAGGGCGGCGGAAACACCATATATTTT. This gives the protein CAHPRQGGGNTIYF.

This clone was counted only a few times. The chain is built from TRBV6-6 and TRBJ1-1, with no clear D. Looked up from germline, CDR1 is MNHNY and CDR2 is SVGAGI (reference sequence). The CDR3 covers 13 residues. The germline V and J ends were trimmed by 0 bases and 10 bases, with 12 bases remaining between them. The CDR3 sequence is CASSYSGSAGAFF. CDR3 coding DNA: TGTGCCAGCAGTTACTCGGGGTCAGCTGGAGCTTTCTTT.

DNA for the CDR3: TGTGCCAGCAGCTTAGGTGGGAGTAGCGGCTACGAGCAGTACTTC. As protein: CASSLGGSSGYEQYF. This sequence joins TRBV7-2 and TRBJ2-7, with D perhaps matching TRBD2 (6 bases). Germline CDR1 and CDR2: SGHTA and FQGNSA. Trimming shortened V by 1 base and J by 3 bases, and 13 bases separated the two germline ends. The length of the CDR3 is 15 residues.

V is TRBV7-9 and J is TRBJ2-7; D might be TRBD2 (6 bases). CDR3 size: 14 residues. Per the germline V gene, CDR1 is SEHNR and CDR2 is FQNEAQ (reference sequence). The V end lost 5 bases, the J end lost 3 bases, and 14 bases lay between the germline ends. The CDR3 nucleotides are TGTGCCAGCAGCCTCCCGGGAGACCACTACGAGCAGTACTTC. Encoded protein: CASSLPGDHYEQYF.

The chain carries TRBV4-2 and TRBJ1-2; D uncertain. Germline lookup yields CDR1 LGHNA and CDR2 YNFKEQ. The V end lost 5 bases, the J end lost 2 bases, and 6 bases lay between the germline ends. This CDR3 has 12 residues. The chain's CDR3 is CASSFDNYGYTF. In DNA, the CDR3 is TGTGCCAGCAGCTTCGACAACTATGGCTACACCTTC.

The chain recombines TRBV5-4 with TRBJ1-6, with TRBD1 as a possible D gene (6 bases). The V end was cut by 4 bases, the J end by 9 bases, with 17 bases between. Germline lookup yields CDR1 SGHNT and CDR2 YYREEE (reference sequence). This CDR3 has 15 residues. The CDR3 DNA follows: TGTGCCAGCAGCCAAGCGGGGGGCTTAAGTTCACCCCTCCACTTT. It specifies CASSQAGGLSSPLHF.

The rearrangement joins TRBV6-5 to TRBJ2-1; D possibly corresponds to TRBD2 (5 bases). V lost 0 bases to trimming and J lost 6 bases, with 12 bases between them. The CDR3 length is 15 residues. Per the germline V gene, CDR1 is MNHEY and CDR2 is SVGAGI. The DNA of the CDR3 is TGTGCCAGCAGTTACTCGATGCGAGGGCTCAATGAGCAGTTCTTC. Translation: CASSYSMRGLNEQFF.

CDR3 residues: CAGRHYDRESYNEQFF. Written as DNA, the CDR3 is TGTGCCGGCCGTCATTATGACAGGGAGTCCTACAATGAGCAGTTCTTC. The rearrangement joins TRBV30 to TRBJ2-1, with 7 bases identical to TRBD1. This CDR3 comprises 16 residues. The V and J ends lost 8 bases and 1 base, in that order; junction bases with no gene match: 14. Germline V CDR1 and CDR2: GTSNPN, SVGIG (reference sequence).

The chain combines TRBV7-2 with TRBJ2-1; 10 bases are a match to TRBD2. Germline V gene sequence: CDR1 SGHTA, CDR2 FQGNSA. CDR3 length equals 15 residues. V shed 5 bases and J 6 bases; nucleotides not matched to a gene: 7. The CDR3 spells CASSLERGGGNEQFF. The CDR3 DNA is TGTGCCAGCAGCCTCGAGCGGGGGGGCGGCAATGAGCAGTTCTTC.

The genes are TRBV5-1 and TRBJ1-1; 7 nucleotides match TRBD1. The junction had 10 bases not matched to a gene; V was cut back by 5 bases and J by 3 bases. Germline V gene sequence: CDR1 SGHRS, CDR2 YFSETQ. CDR3 length: 15 amino acids. In DNA form, the CDR3 reads TGCGCCAGCAGAAGTAGACAGGGTTCGGACACTGAAGCTTTCTTT. This codes for CASRSRQGSDTEAFF.

V gene TRBV6-1 combines with J gene TRBJ2-3; 10 bases map to TRBD2. CDR1 is MNHNS and CDR2 is SASEGT in the germline V gene. CDR3 size: 15 residues. The junction had 4 bases not matched to a gene; V was cut back by 6 bases and J by 1 base. The CDR3, as DNA: TGTGCCAGCAGGGGCGGACTAGCGGGCACAGATACGCAGTATTTT. As protein: CASRGGLAGTDTQYF.

CDR3 DNA: TGTGCCAGCAGAGGGGCAGGGGGTGGCTACACCTTC. Translating it yields CASRGAGGGYTF. The chain uses TRBV6-1 and TRBJ1-2, with 7 bases that match TRBD1. With V trimmed by 6 bases and J by 7 bases, 5 bases remained unmatched. CDR1 MNHNS and CDR2 SASEGT come from the germline V gene. The CDR3 contains 12 residues.

This chain joins TRBV7-2 and TRBJ2-2; 8 bases map to TRBD2. The CDR3 sequence is 17 residues long. V gave up 7 bases and J gave up 7 bases; unmatched junction bases: 17. Germline values: CDR1 SGHTA, CDR2 FQGNSA. CDR3 in amino acids: CASTIGPGLGPVGELFF. CDR3 nucleotide sequence: TGTGCCAGCACCATAGGCCCGGGACTAGGCCCCGTCGGGGAGCTGTTTTTT.

A single count supports this clone. This chain joins TRBV7-2 and TRBJ1-3; D uncertain. This CDR3 contains 15 residues. Germline V gene data show CDR1 as SGHTA and CDR2 as FQGNSA. Trimming stripped 4 bases from V and 3 bases from J, with 13 bases between. Here the CDR3 DNA reads TGTGCCAGCAGCTCGATGTCAACAGTTGGAAACACCATATATTTT. This codes for CASSSMSTVGNTIYF.

This chain links TRBV7-9 with TRBJ2-3; 9 bases agree with TRBD1. Germline V gives CDR1 SEHNR, CDR2 FQNEAQ (reference sequence). The V segment lost 5 bases and the J segment 0 bases; nucleotides outside the gene matches: 3. This CDR3 has 15 amino acids. This CDR3 reads CASSGDRGSTDTQYF. In nucleotides, the CDR3 is TGTGCCAGCAGCGGAGACAGGGGGAGCACAGATACGCAGTATTTT.

The CDR3: CSVTGGTDTQYF. The CDR3 DNA sequence: TGCAGCGTTACCGGGGGCACAGATACGCAGTATTTT. The chain links TRBV29-1 to TRBJ2-3; weak D call: TRBD2 (5 bases). Trimming cost V 5 bases and J 1 base, with 7 bases left between them. Germline assignment: CDR1 SQVTM and CDR2 ANQGSEA. This CDR3 region has 12 residues.

The J gene is TRBJ1-2, the V gene TRBV7-2, with 11 bases fitting TRBD1. The V gene end was trimmed by 1 base and the J gene end by 4 bases; junction bases not matched to a gene: 2. CDR1 and CDR2 (germline): SGHTA, FQGNSA. The length of the CDR3 is 15 residues. The CDR3 region has the DNA TGTGCCAGCAGCTTAGGGACAGGGGGCGGCTATGGCTACACCTTC. This codes for CASSLGTGGGYGYTF.

Only a few counts were recorded for this clone. The chain employs TRBV5-8 and TRBJ1-1; TRBD1 aligns across 7 bases. V shed 0 bases, J shed 10 bases, and the junction held 6 bases outside the gene matches. Germline V gene lookup returns CDR1 SGHTS and CDR2 YDEGEE. The CDR3 runs to 13 residues. CDR3 nucleotide sequence: TGTGCCAGCAGCTTGGGACAGGGAGAAGGAGCTTTCTTT. This translates into CASSLGQGEGAFF.

This clone turned up a few times. CDR3 sequence (DNA): TGTGCCAGCAGCTCTCTCACGCCGGGGAAAGGTGGCTACACCTTC. It codes for CASSSLTPGKGGYTF. The rearrangement links TRBV7-3 to TRBJ1-2; D not certain. Germline V gene data show CDR1 as SGHTA and CDR2 as FQGTGA. Trimming left V 4 bases short and J 7 bases short, with 19 bases between. The CDR3 totals 15 residues.

CDR3 sequence (DNA): TGTGCCAGTAGTTATGACTGGAACACTGAAGCTTTCTTT. The encoded protein is CASSYDWNTEAFF. This chain joins TRBV19 and TRBJ1-1; no clear D gene. CDR1 LNHDA and CDR2 SQIVND come from the germline V gene (reference sequence). CDR3 length: 13 residues. The V end was cut by 5 bases, the J end by 1 base, with 8 bases between.

V gene TRBV29-1 combines with J gene TRBJ1-2; 8 bases line up with TRBD1. Per germline, CDR1 SQVTM and CDR2 ANQGSEA. The CDR3 is 13 residues long. The V segment lost 6 bases and the J segment 6 bases; nucleotides outside the gene matches: 9. The CDR3 loop is CSVETGAFDGYTF. In DNA form, the CDR3 reads TGCAGCGTGGAGACAGGGGCTTTTGATGGCTACACCTTC.

This chain links TRBV10-2 with TRBJ2-3; 8 positions agree with TRBD1. CDR1 is WSHSY and CDR2 is SAAADI in the germline V gene. This CDR3 has 15 amino acids. With V trimmed by 6 bases and J by 0 bases, 5 bases remained unmatched. The CDR3 region has the DNA TGCGCCAGCAGCGCCGGGACAGGAAGCACAGATACGCAGTATTTT. It specifies CASSAGTGSTDTQYF.

The chain employs TRBV19 and TRBJ2-2; 7 nucleotides line up with TRBD1. In germline, CDR1 is LNHDA, CDR2 SQIVND (reference sequence). The CDR3 runs 17 residues. V lost 5 bases to trimming and J lost 0 bases; unmatched junction nucleotides: 9. Here the CDR3 DNA reads TGTGCCAGTAGTGTAAGCCGGGACAGATCGAACACCGGGGAGCTGTTTTTT. Protein: CASSVSRDRSNTGELFF.

This chain connects TRBV2 to TRBJ2-2, with 9 bases fitting TRBD1. The CDR3 loop spans 14 amino acids. Unmatched junction bases numbered 3, after V lost 5 bases and J lost 5 bases. Per the germline V gene, CDR1 is SNHLY and CDR2 is FYNNEI. CDR3 sequence: CASSRQGGTGELFF. As DNA, the CDR3 is TGTGCCAGCAGTCGACAGGGGGGGACCGGGGAGCTGTTTTTT.

This chain uses TRBV11-3 with TRBJ1-2; 12 positions match TRBD1. V shed 5 bases and J 3 bases; nucleotides not matched to a gene: 4. Germline V gene lookup returns CDR1 SGHNT and CDR2 YENEEA. The CDR3 is 15 residues long. CDR3 coding DNA: TGTGCCAGCAGCGCGGGGACAGGGGGCTACTATGGCTACACCTTC. Its protein product is CASSAGTGGYYGYTF.

This clone has more than one count but fewer than ten. In DNA form, the CDR3 reads TGTGCCAGCAGCCAAGATTATTCGGCGGCTCTGAGGAATGAGCAGTTCTTC. This codes for CASSQDYSAALRNEQFF. The rearrangement joins TRBV14 to TRBJ2-1; no clear D gene. CDR3 length equals 17 residues. Germline loops: CDR1 SGHDN, CDR2 FVKESK. V lost 0 bases and J 7 bases, leaving 19 bases between the germline ends. The complete variable domain, with remaining parts taken from reference TRBV14 and TRBJ2-1, reads EAGVTQFPSHSVIEKGQTVTLRCDPISGHDNLYWYRRVMGKEIKFLLHFVKESKQDESGMPNNRFLAERTGGTYSTLKVQPAELEDSGVYFCASSQDYSAALRNEQFFGPGTRLTVL.